These T cell receptor beta chains were read from a single sample in a study of cytomegalovirus exposure and HLA in healthy donors. Profiled with immunoSEQ multiplex PCR; TCRdb holds only in-frame clones, not every one. Here the sample spans 100,000 or so clones, less than 80% being singletons. Sequencing input: PBMCs. Receptor source: a man aged 25 to 40 in good health and CMV-seropositive. Both conserved end residues are part of each CDR3. D genes are given only for firm matches. Clone size is given for some rows only: seen once, a few or many times, or a class if the clone is expanded.

-	TRBV5-6	TRBJ1-2	-	CASSLYVGGSDYGYTF	TGTGCCAGCAGCTTGTATGTGGGGGGGTCCGACTATGGCTACACCTTC
-	TRBV7-8	TRBJ2-2	-	CASSLGGGYTGELFF	TGTGCCAGCAGCTTAGGGGGAGGTTACACCGGGGAGCTGTTTTTT
-	TRBV5-1	TRBJ1-1	-	CASSLGGGWNTEAFF	TGCGCCAGCAGCTTGGGGGGAGGGTGGAACACTGAAGCTTTCTTT
TRBD2	TRBV7-3	TRBJ2-3	once	CASSLRRGGLDTQYF	TGTGCCAGCAGCTTAAGACGGGGGGGATTAGATACGCAGTATTTT
-	TRBV11-3	TRBJ2-1	-	CASSLVYNEQFF	TGTGCCAGCAGCCTTGTTTACAATGAGCAGTTCTTC
-	TRBV30	TRBJ2-7	-	CAWSIGRGYEQYF	TGTGCCTGGAGTATTGGGAGAGGATACGAGCAGTACTTC
TRBD1	TRBV18	TRBJ1-1	-	CASSPRTGGATEAFF	TGTGCCAGCTCACCCAGGACAGGGGGTGCCACTGAAGCTTTCTTT
TRBD2	TRBV9	TRBJ2-6	few	CASSTRGGSGANVLTF	TGTGCCAGCAGCACCCGGGGGGGCTCTGGGGCCAACGTCCTGACTTTC
TRBD1	TRBV27	TRBJ1-1	-	CASSLRSPGTGGGAFF	TGTGCCAGCAGTTTAAGGAGCCCAGGTACAGGGGGCGGAGCTTTCTTT
-	TRBV2	TRBJ1-6	-	CASSEAGGPYNSPLHF	TGTGCCAGCAGTGAAGCGGGGGGTCCCTATAATTCACCCCTCCACTTT
-	TRBV2	TRBJ2-7	-	CASSEGGPYEQYF	TGTGCCAGCAGTGAAGGTGGGCCCTACGAGCAGTACTTC
TRBD2	TRBV5-1	TRBJ2-1	-	CASSSRTSGGTYNEQFF	TGCGCCAGCAGCTCAAGGACTAGCGGGGGTACCTACAATGAGCAGTTCTTC
TRBD2	TRBV2	TRBJ2-2	few	CASSHPRLAGPSNTGELFF	TGTGCCAGCAGTCACCCCCGACTAGCGGGGCCGTCGAACACCGGGGAGCTGTTTTTT
-	TRBV6-4	TRBJ1-6	-	CASSDFPGDNSPLHF	TGTGCCAGCAGTGACTTTCCGGGGGATAATTCACCCCTCCACTTT
-	TRBV9	TRBJ2-2	once	CASSVDLMAGELFF	TGTGCCAGCAGCGTAGACTTGATGGCCGGGGAGCTGTTTTTT
-	TRBV7-9	TRBJ2-3	-	CASSVQGGSTDTQYF	TGTGCCAGCAGCGTCCAGGGGGGCAGCACAGATACGCAGTATTTT
TRBD2	TRBV5-1	TRBJ2-1	-	CASSLPGLTFEQFF	TGCGCCAGCAGCTTGCCGGGACTAACTTTTGAGCAGTTCTTC
TRBD1	TRBV5-1	TRBJ1-6	-	CASSPDRGFSPLHF	TGCGCCAGCAGCCCGGACAGGGGGTTTTCACCCCTCCACTTT
TRBD1	TRBV2	TRBJ1-4	-	CASKGNLQGAHEKLFF	TGTGCCAGCAAGGGGAATTTACAGGGGGCGCATGAAAAACTGTTTTTT
-	TRBV5-6	TRBJ1-5	few	CASSFGSFGVQHF	TGTGCCAGCAGCTTTGGCAGCTTCGGGGTCCAGCATTTT
-	TRBV6-1	TRBJ2-7	-	CASSEKEGAAYEQYF	TGTGCCAGCAGTGAAAAGGAGGGGGCGGCATACGAGCAGTACTTC
TRBD2	TRBV4-1	TRBJ2-5	-	CASSLISGGAVETQYF	TGCGCCAGCAGCCTGATTAGCGGGGGGGCGGTGGAGACCCAGTACTTC
-	TRBV5-5	TRBJ1-5	-	CASSLQSFNQPQHF	TGTGCCAGCAGCTTACAGTCGTTCAATCAGCCCCAGCATTTT
-	TRBV29-1	TRBJ1-2	-	CSAGSLSTGYGYTF	TGCAGCGCTGGCAGCTTAAGTACGGGGTATGGCTACACCTTC
-	TRBV5-6	TRBJ2-1	-	CASTQANEQFF	TGTGCCAGCACCCAAGCAAATGAGCAGTTCTTC
TRBD1	TRBV19	TRBJ1-2	-	CASSFHGTEGFYGYTF	TGTGCCAGTAGCTTTCATGGGACAGAAGGATTCTATGGCTACACCTTC
TRBD2	TRBV4-1	TRBJ2-7	few	CASSQGRSGGAPYEQYF	TGCGCCAGCAGCCAAGGGAGGAGCGGGGGGGCCCCCTACGAGCAGTACTTC
TRBD1	TRBV9	TRBJ1-3	-	CASSRDRGWDTIYF	TGTGCCAGCAGCCGTGACAGGGGGTGGGACACCATATATTTT
-	TRBV29-1	TRBJ1-2	-	CSVNQAGGYGYTF	TGCAGCGTTAATCAAGCCGGAGGGTATGGCTACACCTTC